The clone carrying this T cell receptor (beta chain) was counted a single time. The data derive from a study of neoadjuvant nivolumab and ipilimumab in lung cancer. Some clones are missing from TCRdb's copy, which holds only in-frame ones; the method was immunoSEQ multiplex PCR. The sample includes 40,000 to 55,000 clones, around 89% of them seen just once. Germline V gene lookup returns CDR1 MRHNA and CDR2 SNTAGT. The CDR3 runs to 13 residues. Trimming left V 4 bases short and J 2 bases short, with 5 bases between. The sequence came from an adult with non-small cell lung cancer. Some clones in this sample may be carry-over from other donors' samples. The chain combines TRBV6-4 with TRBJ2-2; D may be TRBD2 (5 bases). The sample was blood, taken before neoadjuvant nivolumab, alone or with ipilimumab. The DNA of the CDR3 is TGTGCCAGCAGTGGGACTAACACCGGGGAGCTGTTTTTT. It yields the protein CASSGTNTGELFF.